This T cell receptor beta chain emerged from a study of Ad26.COV2.S vaccination and SARS-CoV-2 variants. Study-level information: Among those in the COV1001 Ad26.COV2.S trial arm was the donor. Doses of Ad26.COV2.S were injected into muscle once or twice, 56 days apart.

Treatment given: 15 to 20 received Ad26.COV2.S at low or high dose, single or two shots; five or six received placebo; per-sample allocation not given. Sampling was done on day 63 after the first vaccine or placebo injection. CDR3 length: 13 residues. Trimming took 5 bases from V and 1 from J, leaving 9 bases between them. Germline assignment: CDR1 MDHEN and CDR2 SYDVKM. Measured with immunoSEQ multiplex PCR; TCRdb has only the in-frame clones, and not every one. The repertoire holds over 400,000 clones, with around 90% as singletons. The clonotype originates from a person aged 18-65 years who received the Ad26.COV2.S COVID-19 vaccine or a placebo. This rearrangement joins TRBV28 to TRBJ2-7, with a possible D match to TRBD2 (6 bases). Sequencing used peripheral blood, obtained in a trial of Ad26.COV2.S vaccine versus placebo. The CDR3 is CASSRRDSYEQYF. CDR3 nucleotide sequence: TGTGCCAGCAGTCGGCGGGATTCCTACGAGCAGTACTTC.